The entry that follows covers one TCR beta chain sequence. No antigen is known for it. No much larger clone is present one base from it, and per-base qualities are unavailable. Expansion of CD8+CD57+ cells had been shown by flow cytometry in the patients chosen for sequencing. Severe acquired aplastic anemia was diagnosed in all patients according to International Study of Aplastic Anemia and Agranulocytosis and Camitta criteria. No patient had received any therapy when blood was sampled. In the study, sorted CD4+ and CD8+ blood T cells from patients with severe aplastic anemia and from healthy subjects underwent deep sequencing of TCR repertoires. Patients were enrolled in the USA under clinicaltrials.gov protocols 00001620, 01623167, 00001397, 00071045, 00081523 and 00961064. Ficoll-Paque density gradient centrifugation was used to isolate peripheral blood mononuclear cells. Before DNA extraction, CD4+ and CD8+ T cells were sorted with FACS or magnetic beads.

Spanning cysteine to phenylalanine, the CDR3 consists of 13 amino acids. Only the CDR3 part of the read is kept: 39 bases, read in frame from the first base. The V end gives up 5 bases and the J end 3 bases, leaving 4 bases in the junction not matched to a gene. CDR1 and CDR2 (SNHLY, FYNNEI) derive from the germline V gene. The data derive from a study of CD8+CD57+ T cells in acquired aplastic anemia listed by TCRdb under 2018. Context from the whole study: On average, sorted CD4+ and CD8+ cells yielded approximately 3 ug of extracted DNA, with a range of about 0.19 to 30 ug. CD8+CD57+ expansion was defined as frequency above the mean frequency observed in healthy subjects.

General findings and caveats noted by the study authors: Around 28 CD8+ CDR3 sequences were found to be shared between patients and controls, but these sequences appeared to be highly expressed in patients and within the immunodominant clones of the patients. Between patients and healthy controls, no significant difference in CD8+ Simpson's diversity was found (P=0.060).

Profiling of TCR beta VDJ combinations and CDR3 sequences used genomic DNA as the template. TCR repertoire sequencing was run on an Illumina HiSeq 2000. From the authors' description of their analysis: TRBV/TRBJ rearrangement plots, CDR3 size and DJ length profiles, and Simpson's diversity index were used to evaluate the repertoires. The most abundant DNA sequence in the deep sequencing data was defined as the immunodominant clone. CDR3 amino acid sequences were checked for sharing across subjects and were also compared against the VDJdb database and published repertoires. TCRdb reran the public reads through fastp at Q25 and MiXCR, keeping productive beta chains. Rows matching on CDR3 protein sequence are summarized as one entry with the most common DNA and genes. TCRdb assigned the V and J calls; the authors' analysis was not used. The sample table contains approximately 98,000 distinct CDR3 sequences; only one count was recorded for around 70% of them. Approximately 60% of the sample goes to the ten largest clones.

The source of this sequence is a human donor with aplastic anemia. Recombination joined TRBV2 with TRBJ2-7; the central 7 bases match TRBD2. Sequencing was done on a sample of sorted CD4+, CD8+, or CD8+CD57+ T cells (not recorded which) from PBMCs. This receptor carries the CDR3 CASSFGTIYEQYF. DNA sequence: TGTGCCAGCAGTTTTGGGACTATCTACGAGCAGTACTTC.